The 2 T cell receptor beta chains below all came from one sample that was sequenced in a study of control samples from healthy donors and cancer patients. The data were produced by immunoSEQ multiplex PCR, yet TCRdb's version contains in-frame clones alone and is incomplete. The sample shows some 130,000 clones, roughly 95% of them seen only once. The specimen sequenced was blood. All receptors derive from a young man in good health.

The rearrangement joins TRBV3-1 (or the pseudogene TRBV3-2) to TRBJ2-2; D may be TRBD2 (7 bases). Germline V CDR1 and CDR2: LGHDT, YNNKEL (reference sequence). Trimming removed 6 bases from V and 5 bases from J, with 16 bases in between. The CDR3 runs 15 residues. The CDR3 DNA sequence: TGTGCCAGCAGACGGGGGGCGGAAAGGACCGGGGAGCTGTTTTTT. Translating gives CASRRGAERTGELFF.

The CDR3 here is CASSPWGGAGETQYF. The DNA for the CDR3 is TGTGCCAGCAGCCCCTGGGGGGGGGCGGGAGAGACCCAGTACTTC. This chain joins TRBV7-2 and TRBJ2-5; tentatively, D is TRBD2 (7 bases). Deletions cut 5 bases from V and 4 bases from J, with 17 bases between. This CDR3 is 15 amino acids long. Germline V gene sequence: CDR1 SGHTA, CDR2 FQGNSA.